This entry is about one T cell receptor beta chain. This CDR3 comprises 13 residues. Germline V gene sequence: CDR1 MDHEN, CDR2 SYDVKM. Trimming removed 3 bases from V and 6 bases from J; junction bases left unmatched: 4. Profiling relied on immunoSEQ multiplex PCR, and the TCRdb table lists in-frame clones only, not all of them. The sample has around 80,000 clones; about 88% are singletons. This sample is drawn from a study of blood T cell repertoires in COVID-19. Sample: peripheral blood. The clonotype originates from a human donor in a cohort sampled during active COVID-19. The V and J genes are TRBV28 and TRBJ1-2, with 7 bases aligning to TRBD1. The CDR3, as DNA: TGTGCCAGCAGTTTTATTCAGGGGGATGGCTACACCTTC. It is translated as CASSFIQGDGYTF.